The 14 T cell receptor beta chains below all came from one sample that was sequenced in a study of T cell responses to AZD1222 COVID-19 vaccine. Profiling relied on immunoSEQ multiplex PCR, and the TCRdb table lists in-frame clones only, not all of them. The repertoire has around 160,000 clones, 80% to 90% of them found once; the top ten carry about 5%. Sequencing used peripheral blood, obtained on day 0 of AZD1222 vaccination. These receptor sequences come from an adult in good health.

The CDR3 loop is CASSREGAGTEAFF. In DNA, the CDR3 is TGTGCCAGCAGCAGAGAGGGGGCCGGCACTGAAGCTTTCTTT. The chain carries TRBV7-2 and TRBJ1-1; 7 nucleotides align to TRBD1. The CDR3 sequence is 14 residues long. V was clipped by 5 bases and J by 4 bases; unmatched bases: 7. Germline CDR1 SGHTA, CDR2 FQGNSA.

V is TRBV19 and J is TRBJ1-1, with TRBD1 matching over 8 bases. J lost 5 bases, V lost 9 bases, and 11 bases had no gene match. Germline lookup yields CDR1 LNHDA and CDR2 SQIVND (reference sequence). CDR3 size: 14 residues. The chain's CDR3 is CASALDRGGTEAFF. CDR3 nucleotides: TGTGCCAGCGCTCTCGACAGGGGTGGAACTGAAGCTTTCTTT.

The chain employs TRBV9 and TRBJ2-1; the match to TRBD2 covers 9 bases. Trimming cost V 2 bases and J 6 bases; bases outside gene matches: 6. This CDR3 has 15 residues. Germline CDR1 and CDR2: SGDLS and YYNGEE. The CDR3 DNA follows: TGTGCCAGCAGCGTGCGGGCGGGAGGGAGCAATGAGCAGTTCTTC. Protein sequence: CASSVRAGGSNEQFF. Full variable domain (remainder filled in from reference TRBV9 and TRBJ2-1): DSGVTQTPKHLITATGQRVTLRCSPRSGDLSVYWYQQSLDQGLQFLIQYYNGEERAKGNILERFSAQQFPDLHSELNLSSLELGDSALYFCASSVRAGGSNEQFFGPGTRLTVL.

The table lists this clone with a count of one. The J gene is TRBJ1-1, the V gene TRBV3-1 (or the pseudogene TRBV3-2), with 9 positions matching TRBD1. Germline V lookup: CDR1 LGHDT, CDR2 YNNKEL (reference sequence). There are 18 residues in the CDR3. J lost 0 bases, V lost 2 bases, and 10 bases had no gene match. The CDR3 region has the DNA TGTGCCAGCAGCCAAACGAAGGGACAGGGCCTAATGAACACTGAAGCTTTCTTT. It codes for CASSQTKGQGLMNTEAFF.

This clone was detected only once. V usage is TRBV30 and J usage is TRBJ1-4, with 12 bases identical to TRBD1. The ends lost 4 bases at V and 8 bases at J; junction bases unmatched: 11. This CDR3 is built from 16 residues. The V gene's germline CDR1 is GTSNPN and CDR2 SVGIG (reference sequence). CDR3 bases: TGTGCCTGGACCGGGACAGGGGGCGCGTCCGGGGAAAAACTGTTTTTT. It yields the protein CAWTGTGGASGEKLFF.

This chain joins TRBV28 and TRBJ1-2, with D unresolved. The ends were cut back, 1 base at V and 7 bases at J, with 16 bases in the middle. CDR3 length: 15 residues. Germline V gene lookup returns CDR1 MDHEN and CDR2 SYDVKM. CDR3 in amino acids: CASSLLDSRDGGYTF. CDR3 DNA: TGTGCCAGCAGTTTATTAGACTCCCGGGATGGTGGCTACACCTTC.

About this clone: A much larger clone lies one base from this, so it may be a read error. Other DNA sequences from this sample encode an identical CDR3 as well. The rearrangement joins TRBV7-2 to TRBJ1-1; D is unclear. Trimming shortened V by 0 bases and J by 1 base, and 3 bases separated the two germline ends. The germline gives CDR1 SGHTA, CDR2 FQGNSA. The CDR3 loop spans 13 amino acids. In DNA, the CDR3 is TGTGCCAGCAGCTTAGCGGGGAACACTGAAGCTTTCTTT. It encodes CASSLAGNTEAFF.

The chain joins TRBV28 to TRBJ1-1; maybe TRBD1 (5 bases). CDR1 and CDR2 (germline): MDHEN, SYDVKM. The V end lost 5 bases, the J end lost 10 bases, and 17 bases lay between the germline ends. The CDR3 totals 13 residues. This CDR3 reads CASSNGGERRAFF. The CDR3 region has the DNA TGTGCCAGCAGTAACGGGGGAGAAAGAAGAGCTTTCTTT.

The chain recombines TRBV30 with TRBJ2-2; no clear D. CDR1 is GTSNPN, CDR2 SVGIG, per germline (reference sequence). The CDR3 runs to 13 residues. Trimming pared 8 bases from V and 0 bases from J, leaving 10 bases between. The CDR3 bases are TGTGCCCAGACCCCCCCGAACACCGGGGAGCTGTTTTTT. Amino acids: CAQTPPNTGELFF.

This sequence joins TRBV7-3 and TRBJ2-6, with 8 bases matching TRBD1. The CDR3 runs 17 residues. Germline-derived CDR1 and CDR2 are SGHTA and FQGTGA. The V segment lost 1 base and the J segment 4 bases; nucleotides outside the gene matches: 6. CDR3 protein: CASSLKTGVSGANVLTF. The CDR3 DNA follows: TGTGCCAGCAGCTTAAAGACAGGGGTATCGGGGGCCAACGTCCTGACTTTC.

V gene TRBV14 combines with J gene TRBJ2-3; D gene uncertain. V was pared by 4 bases and J by 5 bases, with 10 bases between. The CDR3 has 13 amino acids. CDR1 is SGHDN and CDR2 is FVKESK in the germline V gene. CDR3 sequence (DNA): TGTGCCAGCAGCCTTGACTGGATAGATACGCAGTATTTT. Translated: CASSLDWIDTQYF.

The chain couples TRBV2 to TRBJ1-2, with 11 bases matching TRBD1. Looked up from germline, CDR1 is SNHLY and CDR2 is FYNNEI. The J segment lost 6 bases and the V segment lost 4 bases, leaving 4 bases of the junction unmatched. CDR3 length: 14 amino acids. The CDR3 spells CASSGTGGWNGYTF. CDR3 coding DNA: TGTGCCAGCAGTGGGACAGGGGGCTGGAATGGCTACACCTTC.

The chain recombines TRBV10-1 with TRBJ2-7; D assignment may be TRBD1 or TRBD2 (5 bases each). CDR3 size: 10 residues. V gave up 8 bases and J gave up 7 bases, with 9 bases separating them. Germline CDR1 and CDR2: WNHNN and SYGVQD (reference sequence). Here the CDR3 reads CASAWGEQYF. CDR3 DNA sequence: TGCGCCAGCGCCTGGGGGGAGCAGTACTTC.

This chain joins TRBV2 and TRBJ1-4; D is uncertain. This CDR3 spans 14 amino acids. V lost 7 bases, J lost 0 bases, and 9 bases lay in between. Germline V gene sequence: CDR1 SNHLY, CDR2 FYNNEI. The DNA of the CDR3 is TGTGCCAGCAATATGAGAGCAACTAATGAAAAACTGTTTTTT. Translating gives CASNMRATNEKLFF.